This T cell receptor (beta chain) was documented in a study of blood T cell repertoires in COVID-19. Looking at the study overall: The United States, Italy and Spain supplied acute and convalescent COVID-19 samples. Nucleic acid was either cDNA or gDNA, and it came from T cells, B-cell-depleted T cells, or PBMCs.

Germline CDR1 is SGHTA and CDR2 is FQGNSA. V shed 3 bases and J 3 bases; nucleotides not matched to a gene: 6. The CDR3 extends over 15 amino acids. In the study's own analysis: Nucleated cell number was recorded as an estimate derived from reference gene primer amplification. TCRdb's table, derived via immunoSEQ multiplex PCR, lists solely in-frame clones and lacks some. The D gene and trimming were derived from the DNA, and the V and J assignments and clone size from that table. The sample consists of 150,000 or so clones, about 79% of them appearing once. A single count supports this clone. Material: peripheral blood. V and J are TRBV7-2 and TRBJ2-7, with 9 bases aligning to TRBD1. The sequence came from a woman of 80 years or more with active or convalescent COVID-19. The CDR3 DNA reads TGTGCCAGCAGCTTGGGGGCGGGACAGGGCTACGAGCAGTACTTC. This gives the protein CASSLGAGQGYEQYF. Drawing the rest from reference TRBV7-2 and TRBJ2-7, the complete variable domain is GAGVSQSPSNKVTEKGKDVELRCDPISGHTALYWYRQSLGQGLEFLIYFQGNSAPDKSGLPSDRFSAERTGGSVSTLTIQRTQQEDSAVYLCASSLGAGQGYEQYFGPGTRLTVT.